This T cell receptor (beta chain) was documented in a study of OX40 agonist ivuxolimab in advanced cancers. Study overall: Dosing consisted of intravenous ivuxolimab at 0.01 to 10 mg/kg every 2 weeks. Partial response was recorded in three patients: one hepatocellular carcinoma and two cutaneous melanoma cases.

The CDR3 is 12 residues long. Germline loops: CDR1 SGHTS, CDR2 YDEGEE. V was shortened by 8 bases and J by 5 bases, with 12 bases between the two germline ends. Assay: immunoSEQ multiplex PCR; the TCRdb copy retains only in-frame clones and omits some. The sample contains under 70,000 clones, about 85% of which appear only once. Patients with autoimmune history or systemic immunosuppression were excluded. At baseline, cycle 4 day 1, and cycle 7 day 1, blood was sampled. The sequencing here drew on CD4+ or CD8+ T cells sorted from blood, taken in a trial of the OX40 agonist ivuxolimab. The chain joins TRBV5-8 to TRBJ2-3; D remains unclear. The TCR comes from an adult with an advanced solid tumor such as melanoma, head and neck, liver or kidney cancer. This chain's CDR3 is CASGERRDTQYF. CDR3 DNA: TGTGCCAGTGGAGAGAGGAGAGATACGCAGTATTTT.